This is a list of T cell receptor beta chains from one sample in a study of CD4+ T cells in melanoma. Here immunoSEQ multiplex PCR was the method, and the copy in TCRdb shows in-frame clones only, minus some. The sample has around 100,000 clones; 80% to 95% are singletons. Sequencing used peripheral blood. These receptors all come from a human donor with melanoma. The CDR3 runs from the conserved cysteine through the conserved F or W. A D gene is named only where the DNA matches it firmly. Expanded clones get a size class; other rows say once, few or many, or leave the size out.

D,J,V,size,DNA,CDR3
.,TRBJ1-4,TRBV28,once,TGTGCCAGCAGTCCCGGACAGACAAATGAAAAACTGTTTTTT,CASSPGQTNEKLFF
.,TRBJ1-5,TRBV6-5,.,TGTGCCAGCAGGCCACATCCCCGGCAGCCCCAGCATTTT,CASRPHPRQPQHF
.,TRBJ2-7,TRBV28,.,TGTGCCAGCAGTTTTATAGGGTTTGAGCAGTACTTC,CASSFIGFEQYF
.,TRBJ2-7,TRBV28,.,TGTGCCAGCAGTGAATTGGAGGGAACCTTCTACGAGCAGTACTTC,CASSELEGTFYEQYF
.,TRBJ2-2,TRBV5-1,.,TGCGCCAGCAGCTTGGAAGGAACAGGGGGGGGCACCGGGGAGCTGTTTTTT,CASSLEGTGGGTGELFF
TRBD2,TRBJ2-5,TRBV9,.,TGTGCCAGCAGCCCCCTAGCGGGGGGGCTGTACCAAGAGACCCAGTACTTC,CASSPLAGGLYQETQYF
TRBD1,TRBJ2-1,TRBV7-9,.,TGTGCCAGCAGCTTAGGAGGGGGCGCATCCTACAATGAGCAGTTCTTC,CASSLGGGASYNEQFF
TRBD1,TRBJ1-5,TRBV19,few,TGTGCCAGTTGGCAGGGGGAAAGGAATCAGCCCCAGCATTTT,CASWQGERNQPQHF
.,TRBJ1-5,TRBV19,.,TGTGCCAGTATGGACCGGAGCAGGGGAGTCAATCAGCCCCAGCATTTT,CASMDRSRGVNQPQHF
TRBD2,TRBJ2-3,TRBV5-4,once,TGTGCCAGCAGCTCCCAAGCGGGGAGGGGCACAGATACGCAGTATTTT,CASSSQAGRGTDTQYF
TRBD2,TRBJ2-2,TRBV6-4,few,TGTGCCAGCAGTATCATCCCTGGCGGGAGTGGAGCCGGGGAGCTGTTTTTT,CASSIIPGGSGAGELFF
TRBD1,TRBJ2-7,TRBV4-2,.,TGTGCCAGCAGCCCCTACAGGTCGGACAGGATAGCCTACGAGCAGTACTTC,CASSPYRSDRIAYEQYF
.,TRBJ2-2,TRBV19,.,TGTGCCAGTAGTATCGTCCCGATGGGCACCGGGGAGCTGTTTTTT,CASSIVPMGTGELFF
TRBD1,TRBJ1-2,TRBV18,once,TGTGCCAGCTCACCAACAGGGGGCAATGGCTACACCTTC,CASSPTGGNGYTF
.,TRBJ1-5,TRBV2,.,TGTGCCAGCAGTGACGTGACAGGCCAGCCCCAGCATTTT,CASSDVTGQPQHF
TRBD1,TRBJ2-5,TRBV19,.,TGTGCCAGTAGCGGGGACAGAGCAAAAGAGACCCAGTACTTC,CASSGDRAKETQYF
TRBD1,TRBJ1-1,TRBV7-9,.,TGTGCCAGCAAGCAGGGGGCGGACACTGAAGCTTTCTTT,CASKQGADTEAFF
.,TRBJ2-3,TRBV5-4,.,TGTGCCAGCACCCTAGAGAGCCGTCGCACAGATACGCAGTATTTT,CASTLESRRTDTQYF
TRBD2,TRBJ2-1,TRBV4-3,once,TGCGCCAGCAGCCAATTTAAAGGGGTTTCGGGGGGGAATGAGCAGTTCTTC,CASSQFKGVSGGNEQFF
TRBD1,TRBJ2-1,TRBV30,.,TGTGCCTGGATGCTCAGGGGGAACAATGAGCAGTTCTTC,CAWMLRGNNEQFF
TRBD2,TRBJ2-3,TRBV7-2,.,TGTGCCAGCAGCCTGACTAGCGGGCTGAATACGCAGTATTTT,CASSLTSGLNTQYF
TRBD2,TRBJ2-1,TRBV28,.,TGTGCCAGCAGTTTACCGGGAGGGCCCTCCTACAATGAGCAGTTCTTC,CASSLPGGPSYNEQFF
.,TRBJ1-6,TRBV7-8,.,TGTGCCAGCAGCGAAGTCGGGTCAAGCTCCTATAATTCACCCCTCCACTTT,CASSEVGSSSYNSPLHF
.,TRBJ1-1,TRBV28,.,TGTGCCAGCAGTTTGGTCGGAGGAGAAGCTTTCTTT,CASSLVGGEAFF
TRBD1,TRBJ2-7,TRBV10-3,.,TGTGCCATCAGTGCGGGACAGGGTGGTCACGAGCAGTACTTC,CAISAGQGGHEQYF
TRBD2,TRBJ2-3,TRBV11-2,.,TGTGCCAGCAGCCTCGGGACTAGCGGGCCCACAGATACGCAGTATTTT,CASSLGTSGPTDTQYF
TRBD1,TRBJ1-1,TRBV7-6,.,TGTGCCAGCAGTCGGGACAGGGGAGGGACTGAAGCTTTCTTT,CASSRDRGGTEAFF
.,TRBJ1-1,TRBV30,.,TGTGCCTGGAGTGTACGCACAGCGAACACTGAAGCTTTCTTT,CAWSVRTANTEAFF